One and the same sample provided the 32 T cell receptor beta chains below, sequenced in a study of cytomegalovirus exposure and HLA in healthy donors. With 60 Vbeta and 13 Jbeta primers, the PCR was carried out. The protocol was immunoSEQ multiplex PCR, while the TCRdb copy is restricted to in-frame clones and leaves out a portion. The sample lists roughly 200,000 clones, 85% occurring once. Material: PBMCs. Every receptor here comes from a woman between 45 and 65 years old in good health and CMV-seronegative.

J is TRBJ1-1 and V is TRBV23-1, with D possibly being TRBD1 (5 bases). TRBV23-1 is an ORF for which the function is uncertain. Between the trimmed V and J ends, which lost 3 bases and 3 bases, there was a span of 17 bases. This CDR3 contains 16 residues. CDR3 bases: TGCGCCAGCAGTCACAGAACAGGCGGATCGGACACTGAAGCTTTCTTT. Residues: CASSHRTGGSDTEAFF.

This rearrangement joins TRBV6-1 to TRBJ2-6, with D possibly being TRBD2 (6 bases). Trimming left V 3 bases short and J 2 bases short, with 11 bases between. The CDR3 totals 16 residues. Germline loops: CDR1 MNHNS, CDR2 SASEGT. The CDR3 sequence is CASSDGRFPGANVLTF. DNA of the CDR3: TGTGCCAGCAGTGATGGGAGGTTTCCTGGGGCCAACGTCCTGACTTTC.

V gene TRBV27 combines with J gene TRBJ1-1; 8 nucleotides agree with TRBD1. The V gene end was trimmed by 8 bases and the J gene end by 5 bases; junction bases not matched to a gene: 7. From germline, CDR1 is MNHEY and CDR2 SMNVEV (reference sequence). The CDR3 is made up of 13 amino acids. The CDR3 region has the DNA TGTGCCAGCCGGACAGGGTCGAGGACTGAAGCTTTCTTT. Amino acid sequence: CASRTGSRTEAFF.

The genes are TRBV28 and TRBJ2-2; 8 bases match TRBD2. Trimming removed 7 bases from V and 11 bases from J; junction bases left unmatched: 9. This CDR3 is 13 amino acids long. Per germline, CDR1 MDHEN and CDR2 SYDVKM. Written as DNA, the CDR3 is TGTGCCAGCACCTCTAGCGGGTTTGGCGAGCTGTTTTTT. It encodes CASTSSGFGELFF.

The chain combines TRBV7-2 with TRBJ2-3; 9 nucleotides align to TRBD2. The CDR3 totals 15 residues. Germline V CDR1 and CDR2: SGHTA, FQGNSA. V shed 4 bases, J shed 2 bases, and the junction held 4 bases outside the gene matches. The CDR3 coding sequence is TGTGCCAGCAGCTCGATAGCGGGAGCCACAGATACGCAGTATTTT. Translated, it gives CASSSIAGATDTQYF.

The genes are TRBV6-1 and TRBJ1-4; no firm D call. Trimming shortened V by 1 base and J by 12 bases, and 12 bases separated the two germline ends. Germline values: CDR1 MNHNS, CDR2 SASEGT. This CDR3 spans 13 amino acids. CDR3 coding DNA: TGTGCCAGCAGTGAAGAGGGAGGATTACAACTGTTTTTT. The encoded protein is CASSEEGGLQLFF.

The chain recombines TRBV6-6 with TRBJ1-3, with a weak D call TRBD1 (5 bases). Looked up from germline, CDR1 is MNHNY and CDR2 is SVGAGI (reference sequence). With 4 bases removed from V and 0 bases from J, the gap between germline ends came to 13 bases. The CDR3 is made up of 16 amino acids. CDR3 region: CASSWGDSSSGNTIYF. CDR3 sequence (DNA): TGTGCCAGCAGTTGGGGGGACTCAAGCTCTGGAAACACCATATATTTT.

The genes are TRBV4-1 and TRBJ2-7; TRBD2 aligns across 9 bases. CDR3 length equals 15 residues. Germline loops: CDR1 MGHRA, CDR2 YSYEKL. The V and J ends lost 4 bases and 7 bases, in that order; junction bases with no gene match: 11. CDR3 coding DNA: TGCGCCAGCAGCCCCAGGACTAGCGCACCCTTGGAGCAGTACTTC. Amino acid sequence: CASSPRTSAPLEQYF.

This clone was counted once. The gene calls are TRBV28 and TRBJ1-5; 10 positions match TRBD1. Germline V gives CDR1 MDHEN, CDR2 SYDVKM. CDR3 length equals 14 residues. V lost 7 bases and J lost 7; bases outside the gene matches: 7. The CDR3 DNA is TGTGCCAGCACCCCTCGACAGGGGGCCCAGCCCCAGCATTTT. Translation: CASTPRQGAQPQHF.

The chain carries TRBV15 and TRBJ2-1; perhaps TRBD1 as D (6 bases). CDR1 and CDR2 from the germline V gene are LNHNV and YYDKDF (reference sequence). CDR3 length: 13 residues. The V and J ends lost 5 bases and 8 bases respectively, with 13 bases between them. The CDR3 DNA reads as TGTGCCACCAGCCGGGGACATTCCGATGAGCAGTTCTTC. Its translation is CATSRGHSDEQFF.

The chain joins TRBV7-9 to TRBJ2-7, with TRBD1 matching 9 bases. V shed 6 bases, J shed 7 bases, and the junction held 10 bases outside the gene matches. Germline V CDR1 and CDR2: SEHNR, FQNEAQ (reference sequence). The CDR3 has 14 amino acids. The CDR3, as DNA: TGTGCCAGCAGTTTCCCGGGACAGGGTGGGGAGCAGTACTTC. Protein: CASSFPGQGGEQYF.

The chain uses TRBV2 and TRBJ1-2, with 10 nucleotides matching TRBD1. J was trimmed by 6 bases and V by 5 bases; bases with no gene match: 12. Germline CDR1 SNHLY, CDR2 FYNNEI. The CDR3 is 16 amino acids. This CDR3 reads CASSPRGTGAINGYTF. Here the CDR3 DNA reads TGTGCCAGCAGTCCCCGGGGGACAGGGGCAATTAATGGCTACACCTTC.

The chain links TRBV29-1 to TRBJ1-2, with 9 bases aligning to TRBD1. The V segment lost 7 bases and the J segment 4 bases; nucleotides outside the gene matches: 7. CDR1 is SQVTM, CDR2 ANQGSEA, per germline. The CDR3 covers 13 residues. CDR3 residues: CSASGQGGYGYTF. Here the CDR3 DNA reads TGCAGCGCCTCGGGACAGGGCGGCTATGGCTACACCTTC.

The chain has TRBV5-1 and TRBJ2-1; TRBD2 matches 8 bases. The CDR3 loop spans 14 amino acids. Trimming at V came to 4 bases and at J to 6 bases, leaving 6 bases not matched to a gene. Germline V gene data show CDR1 as SGHRS and CDR2 as YFSETQ. Here the CDR3 DNA reads TGCGCCAGCAGCGCAGGACTAGCCTCCAATGAGCAGTTCTTC. Translated: CASSAGLASNEQFF.

This sequence joins TRBV6-5 and TRBJ1-1, with TRBD1 matching 7 bases. This CDR3 is built from 14 residues. Germline V gene sequence: CDR1 MNHEY, CDR2 SVGAGI. Trimming took 6 bases from V and 2 from J; bases not matched to a gene: 6. The CDR3 region has the DNA TGTGCCAGCAGGAAGACAGGGACTAACACTGAAGCTTTCTTT. Translation gives CASRKTGTNTEAFF.

The chain couples TRBV29-1 to TRBJ2-1; 8 nucleotides line up with TRBD2. This CDR3 has 15 residues. V dropped 7 bases and J dropped 4; count of bases not matched to a gene: 12. The germline gives CDR1 SQVTM, CDR2 ANQGSEA. The CDR3, as DNA: TGCAGCGGGCGGGGACTAGGGGGGGTATACAATGAGCAGTTCTTC. This gives the protein CSGRGLGGVYNEQFF.

The chain combines TRBV11-2 with TRBJ2-5; 10 bases are a match to TRBD2. The CDR3 covers 15 residues. Germline values: CDR1 SGHAT, CDR2 FQNNGV. V dropped 8 bases and J dropped 3; count of bases not matched to a gene: 9. CDR3 nucleotides: TGTGCCAGCCCCTCTAGCGGGAGCCCGAAAGAGACCCAGTACTTC. This encodes CASPSSGSPKETQYF.

The chain links TRBV30 to TRBJ2-3; 14 bases map to TRBD2. In germline, CDR1 is GTSNPN, CDR2 SVGIG (reference sequence). Trimming at V came to 2 bases and at J to 3 bases, leaving 4 bases not matched to a gene. This CDR3 has 16 amino acids. CDR3 region: CAWSSGLAGETDTQYF. DNA of the CDR3: TGTGCCTGGAGTTCGGGACTAGCGGGAGAGACAGATACGCAGTATTTT.

V and J are TRBV4-1 and TRBJ2-5, with 10 bases lining up with TRBD2. V was pared by 0 bases and J by 1 base, with 5 bases of the junction left unmatched. Germline V gives CDR1 MGHRA, CDR2 YSYEKL. The CDR3 consists of 17 residues. CDR3 amino acids: CASSQDASGSSQETQYF. The CDR3, as DNA: TGCGCCAGCAGCCAAGACGCTAGCGGGAGTTCCCAAGAGACCCAGTACTTC.

A few counts support this clone. The V call is TRBV5-1, the J call TRBJ2-7; 7 bases match TRBD1. Germline V lookup: CDR1 SGHRS, CDR2 YFSETQ. The V and J ends lost 5 bases and 5 bases, in that order; junction bases with no gene match: 7. This CDR3 comprises 13 residues. CDR3 sequence reads: CASRVEGAHEQYF. CDR3 coding DNA: TGCGCCAGCAGGGTAGAGGGGGCGCACGAGCAGTACTTC.

The chain uses TRBV5-4 and TRBJ1-6; 7 bases map to TRBD1. Trimming at V came to 3 bases and at J to 4 bases, leaving 1 base not matched to a gene. Germline assignment: CDR1 SGHNT and CDR2 YYREEE (reference sequence). The CDR3 consists of 14 residues. CDR3 sequence reads: CASSWGQYNSPLHF. Here the CDR3 DNA reads TGTGCCAGCAGCTGGGGACAGTATAATTCACCCCTCCACTTT.

This clone was found once. Here the CDR3 reads CASSLSGSSYNEQFF. Written as DNA, the CDR3 is TGTGCCAGCAGCTTGAGCGGTAGCTCCTACAATGAGCAGTTCTTC. V is TRBV7-2 and J is TRBJ2-1, with a tentative D call TRBD2 (5 bases). This CDR3 contains 15 residues. Trimming took off 3 bases at V and 0 bases at J, with 9 bases between the two ends. Germline CDR1 reads SGHTA; CDR2 reads FQGNSA.

The chain carries TRBV18 and TRBJ2-2; perhaps TRBD2 as D (5 bases). Germline V gene lookup returns CDR1 KGHSH and CDR2 LQKENI. V was clipped by 1 base and J by 1 base, with 10 bases between them. This CDR3 contains 16 residues. CDR3 sequence: CASSPRLAKNTGELFF. CDR3 DNA: TGTGCCAGCTCACCACGGCTAGCTAAGAACACCGGGGAGCTGTTTTTT.

This chain connects TRBV18 to TRBJ2-7; D is perhaps TRBD1 (6 bases). This CDR3 has 14 residues. Germline V gene sequence: CDR1 KGHSH, CDR2 LQKENI. V shed 5 bases and J shed 3 bases, with 14 bases lying between them. The CDR3 DNA sequence: TGTGCCAGCTCATCATCCGGGACAAGCTACGAGCAGTACTTC. It is translated as CASSSSGTSYEQYF.

V usage is TRBV2 and J usage is TRBJ2-6; possibly TRBD2 for D (5 bases). CDR3 length: 17 amino acids. V lost 7 bases and J lost 0, with 16 bases in between. The V gene's germline CDR1 is SNHLY and CDR2 FYNNEI. The CDR3 sequence is CASIPGLFRSGANVLTF. CDR3 sequence (DNA): TGTGCCAGCATCCCAGGACTCTTCCGCTCTGGGGCCAACGTCCTGACTTTC.

The chain combines TRBV18 with TRBJ1-3, with a weak D call TRBD1 (6 bases). Deletions cut 3 bases from V and 0 bases from J, with 15 bases between. Looked up from germline, CDR1 is KGHSH and CDR2 is LQKENI. This CDR3 is 17 amino acids long. CDR3 amino acids: CASSPTAGDISGNTIYF. The CDR3 region has the DNA TGTGCCAGCTCACCTACGGCAGGGGATATCTCTGGAAACACCATATATTTT.

The V and J genes are TRBV7-9 and TRBJ1-2; 8 bases align to TRBD1. The CDR3 is made up of 17 amino acids. The germline gives CDR1 SEHNR, CDR2 FQNEAQ (reference sequence). V shed 5 bases and J 0 bases; nucleotides not matched to a gene: 11. The CDR3 nucleotides read TGTGCCAGCAGCAACCCCCCGGACAGGGCTACTAACTATGGCTACACCTTC. This translates into CASSNPPDRATNYGYTF.

The rearrangement links TRBV2 to TRBJ2-2; D is ambiguous. Looked up from germline, CDR1 is SNHLY and CDR2 is FYNNEI. The V gene lost 7 bases and the J gene lost 2 bases, with 11 bases spanning the gap. The length of the CDR3 is 14 residues. In DNA form, the CDR3 reads TGTGCCAGCAAGAGTGAAGCCAACACCGGGGAGCTGTTTTTT. It yields the protein CASKSEANTGELFF.

The table lists this clone with a count of one. CDR3 sequence (DNA): TGCGCCAGCAGCTTGGGAGGGGGCGAAGGGTCTGGGGCCAACGTCCTGACTTTC. This gives the protein CASSLGGGEGSGANVLTF. The rearrangement links TRBV5-1 to TRBJ2-6, with 7 nucleotides matching TRBD1. Germline CDR1 and CDR2: SGHRS and YFSETQ. The CDR3 spans 18 residues. V lost 0 bases, J lost 1 base, and 7 bases stayed unmatched. Complete variable domain (other parts from reference TRBV5-1 and TRBJ2-6): KAGVTQTPRYLIKTRGQQVTLSCSPISGHRSVSWYQQTPGQGLQFLFEYFSETQRNKGNFPGRFSGRQFSNSRSEMNVSTLELGDSALYLCASSLGGGEGSGANVLTFGAGSRLTVL.

The V gene is TRBV6-1, the J gene TRBJ2-7; D is possibly TRBD2 (6 bases). CDR1 and CDR2 from the germline V gene are MNHNS and SASEGT. Trimming cost V 8 bases and J 3 bases, with 14 bases left between them. The CDR3 sequence is 13 residues long. This CDR3 is CASGGARNYEQYF. Here the CDR3 DNA reads TGTGCCAGCGGAGGGGCCAGAAACTACGAGCAGTACTTC.

This clone has a handful of counts. The J gene is TRBJ2-1, the V gene TRBV6-4; 7 bases align to TRBD2. V trimming: 5 bases; J trimming: 2 bases; junction bases outside the gene matches: 6. The germline CDR1 and CDR2 sequences are MRHNA and SNTAGT. The CDR3 has 15 residues. The CDR3 protein is CASSSLAEAYNEQFF. The CDR3 DNA reads TGTGCCAGCAGTTCCCTAGCGGAAGCCTACAATGAGCAGTTCTTC.

This clone occurred once. The genes are TRBV5-4 and TRBJ2-6, with D perhaps matching TRBD1 (6 bases). The CDR3 sequence is 17 residues long. Germline V gene data show CDR1 as SGHNT and CDR2 as YYREEE (reference sequence). Trimming cost V 0 bases and J 1 base, with 11 bases left between them. CDR3 nucleotides: TGTGCCAGCAGCTTGGCCTTTCAGGGGTCTGGGGCCAACGTCCTGACTTTC. Its protein is CASSLAFQGSGANVLTF. Looking up the rest from reference TRBV5-4 and TRBJ2-6 gives the full variable domain: ETGVTQSPTHLIKTRGQQVTLRCSSQSGHNTVSWYQQALGQGPQFIFQYYREEENGRGNFPPRFSGLQFPNYSSELNVNALELDDSALYLCASSLAFQGSGANVLTFGAGSRLTVL.